The TCR beta chain described here comes from a study of cytomegalovirus exposure and HLA in healthy donors. Study-wide findings and caveats: Exclusion applied to some V segments, including TRBV6-2 and TRBV6-3, as they were indistinguishable.

PCR used 60 Vbeta primers and 13 Jbeta primers. In the source study's methods: In a later analysis, the count reached 75 million to 90 million unique TCR beta chains, with 10 million to 14 million shared. Sequenced by immunoSEQ multiplex PCR; TCRdb stores in-frame clones only, minus some. That table is the source of V, J and clone size, and D and trimming were worked out from the DNA. The sample carries about 140,000 clones, 60% to 85% recorded once. The donors (healthy individuals) were bone marrow donors. Donors were ostensibly healthy at sampling, although undocumented immune exposures were probable. The CDR3 has 17 amino acids. V was clipped by 0 bases and J by 0 bases, with 11 bases between them. CDR1 is SGHTA, CDR2 FQGTGA, per germline. In regard to this clone: Its antigen is currently unknown.

Sequencing was performed on PBMCs. This TCR derives from a male donor in good health and CMV-seropositive. The chain recombines TRBV7-3 with TRBJ2-2; D perhaps matches TRBD2 (6 bases). Written as DNA, the CDR3 is TGTGCCAGCAGCTTAACTGGCGGCGGGGCGAACACCGGGGAGCTGTTTTTT. This translates into CASSLTGGGANTGELFF.